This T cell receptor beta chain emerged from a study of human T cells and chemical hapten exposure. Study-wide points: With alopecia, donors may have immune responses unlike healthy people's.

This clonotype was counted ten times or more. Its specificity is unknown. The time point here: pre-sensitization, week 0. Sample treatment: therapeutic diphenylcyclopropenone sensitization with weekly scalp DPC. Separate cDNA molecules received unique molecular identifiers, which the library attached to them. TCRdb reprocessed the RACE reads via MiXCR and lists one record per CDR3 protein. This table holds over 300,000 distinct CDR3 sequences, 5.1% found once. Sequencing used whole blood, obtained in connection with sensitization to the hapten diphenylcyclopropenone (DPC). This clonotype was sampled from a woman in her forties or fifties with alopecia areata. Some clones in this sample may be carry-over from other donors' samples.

The CDR3 coding sequence is TGCAGCGTGTCTCTGACAGGGGACACTGAAGCTTTCTTT. Translating it yields CSVSLTGDTEAFF. V gene TRBV29-1 combines with J gene TRBJ1-1; 8 nucleotides match TRBD1. Germline values: CDR1 SQVTM, CDR2 ANQGSEA. The CDR3 loop spans 13 amino acids. J was trimmed by 3 bases and V by 6 bases; bases with no gene match: 6. The complete variable domain, with remaining parts taken from reference TRBV29-1 and TRBJ1-1, reads SAVISQKPSRDICQRGTSLTIQCQVDSQVTMMFWYRQQPGQSLTLIATANQGSEATYESGFVIDKFPISRPNLTFSTLTVSNMSPEDSSIYLCSVSLTGDTEAFFGQGTRLTVV.